Presented here are 4 T cell receptor beta chains from one specimen sequenced in a study of blood T cell repertoires in COVID-19. Profiling relied on immunoSEQ multiplex PCR, and the TCRdb table lists in-frame clones only, not all of them. The repertoire includes nearly 95,000 clones, roughly 90% of them detected once, and roughly 1.5% sits in the top ten. The sequencing sample was made of peripheral blood. The receptors were sampled from a human donor with active COVID-19. The donor label of this sample is uncertain.

The chain employs TRBV2 and TRBJ2-5; 7 nucleotides align to TRBD2. The CDR3 loop spans 14 amino acids. With V trimmed by 5 bases and J by 0 bases, 3 bases remained unmatched. CDR1 is SNHLY and CDR2 is FYNNEI in the germline V gene. CDR3 residues: CASSRRGYQETQYF. In DNA form, the CDR3 reads TGTGCCAGCAGTCGGCGGGGGTACCAAGAGACCCAGTACTTC. Based on the CDR3 plus reference TRBV2 and TRBJ2-5, the full variable domain is EPEVTQTPSHQVTQMGQEVILRCVPISNHLYFYWYRQILGQKVEFLVSFYNNEISEKSEIFDDQFSVERPDGSNFTLKIRSTKLEDSAMYFCASSRRGYQETQYFGPGTRLLVL.

As concerns this clone: Other DNA sequences in the same sample also yield this CDR3. The V gene is TRBV7-2, the J gene TRBJ2-7, with D possibly matching TRBD2 (5 bases). Germline CDR1 and CDR2: SGHTA and FQGNSA. The CDR3 length is 13 residues. V lost 4 bases to trimming and J lost 3 bases, with 10 bases between them. The CDR3 DNA follows: TGTGCCAGCAGCTCCAGCGGAGGCTACGAGCAGTACTTC. It is translated as CASSSSGGYEQYF.

The chain recombines TRBV7-9 with TRBJ2-2; D possibly corresponds to TRBD1 (5 bases). V was pared by 3 bases and J by 4 bases, with 12 bases between. Germline V lookup: CDR1 SEHNR, CDR2 FQNEAQ (reference sequence). This CDR3 contains 15 residues. Here the CDR3 reads CASSFSQGPTGELFF. CDR3 nucleotides: TGTGCCAGCAGCTTTAGCCAGGGTCCCACCGGGGAGCTGTTTTTT.

The chain is built from TRBV30 and TRBJ2-2, with 8 bases lining up with TRBD1. J lost 7 bases, V lost 5 bases, and 12 bases had no gene match. CDR1 and CDR2 from the germline V gene are GTSNPN and SVGIG (reference sequence). This CDR3 is 15 amino acids long. CDR3 DNA sequence: TGTGCCTGGGCACAGGGGGTAACGAACTACGGGGAGCTGTTTTTT. It yields the protein CAWAQGVTNYGELFF.